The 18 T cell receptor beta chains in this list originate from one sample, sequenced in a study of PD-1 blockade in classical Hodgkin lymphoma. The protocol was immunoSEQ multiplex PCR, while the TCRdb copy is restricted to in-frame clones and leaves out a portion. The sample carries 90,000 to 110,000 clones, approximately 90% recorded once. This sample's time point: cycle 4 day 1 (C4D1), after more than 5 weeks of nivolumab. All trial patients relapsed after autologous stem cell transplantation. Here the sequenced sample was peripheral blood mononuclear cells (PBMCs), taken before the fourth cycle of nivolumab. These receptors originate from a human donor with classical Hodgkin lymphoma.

The CDR3 loop reads CASSEYGGRETQYF. The CDR3 DNA reads TGTGCCAGCAGTGAATATGGGGGTAGGGAGACCCAGTACTTC. The V gene is TRBV6-1, the J gene TRBJ2-5, with D perhaps being TRBD1 or TRBD2 (5 bases each). The CDR3 has 14 residues. V lost 2 bases and J lost 5, with 12 bases in between. CDR1 is MNHNS, CDR2 SASEGT, per germline.

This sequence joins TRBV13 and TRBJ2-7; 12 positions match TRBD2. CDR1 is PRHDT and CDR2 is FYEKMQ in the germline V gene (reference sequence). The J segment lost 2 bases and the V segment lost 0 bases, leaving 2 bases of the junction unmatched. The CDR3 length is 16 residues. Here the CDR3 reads CASSLGRTSGTYEQYF. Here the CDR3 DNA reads TGTGCCAGCAGCTTAGGGAGGACTAGCGGGACCTACGAGCAGTACTTC.

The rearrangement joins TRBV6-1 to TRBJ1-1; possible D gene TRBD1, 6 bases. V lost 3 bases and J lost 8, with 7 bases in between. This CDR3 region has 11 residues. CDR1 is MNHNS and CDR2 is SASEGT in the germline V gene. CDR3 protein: CASSDRGEAFF. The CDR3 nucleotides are TGTGCCAGCAGTGACAGGGGCGAAGCTTTCTTT.

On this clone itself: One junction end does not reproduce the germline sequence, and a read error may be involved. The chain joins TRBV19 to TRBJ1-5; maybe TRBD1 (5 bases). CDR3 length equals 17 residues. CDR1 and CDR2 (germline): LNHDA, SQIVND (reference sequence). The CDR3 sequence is CAGSPRVRGYSNQPQHF. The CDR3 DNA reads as TGTGCCGGTAGTCCCAGGGTGAGGGGATATAGCAATCAGCCCCAGCATTTT.

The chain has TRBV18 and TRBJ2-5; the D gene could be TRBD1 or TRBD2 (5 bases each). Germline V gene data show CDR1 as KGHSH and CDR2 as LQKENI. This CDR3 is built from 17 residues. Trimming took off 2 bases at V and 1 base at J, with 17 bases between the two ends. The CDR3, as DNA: TGTGCCAGCTCACCAAACCGGGGCGGGTCAACCCAAGAGACCCAGTACTTC. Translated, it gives CASSPNRGGSTQETQYF.

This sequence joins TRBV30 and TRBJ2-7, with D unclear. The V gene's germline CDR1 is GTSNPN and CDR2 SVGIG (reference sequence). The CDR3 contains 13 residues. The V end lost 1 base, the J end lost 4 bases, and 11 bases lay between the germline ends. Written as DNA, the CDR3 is TGTGCCTGGAGTGGTCTAGGGTCTTACGAGCAGTACTTC. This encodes CAWSGLGSYEQYF.

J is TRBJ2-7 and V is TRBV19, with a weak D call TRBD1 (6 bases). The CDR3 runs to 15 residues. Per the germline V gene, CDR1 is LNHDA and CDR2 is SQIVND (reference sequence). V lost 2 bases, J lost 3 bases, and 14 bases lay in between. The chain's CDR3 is CASSISDRSNYEQYF. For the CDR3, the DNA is TGTGCCAGTAGTATATCCGACAGGTCGAACTACGAGCAGTACTTC.

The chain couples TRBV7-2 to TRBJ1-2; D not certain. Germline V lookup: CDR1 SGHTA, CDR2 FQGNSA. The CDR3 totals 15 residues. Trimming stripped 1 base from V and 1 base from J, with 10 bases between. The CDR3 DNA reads TGTGCCAGCAGCTTAGATTGGTGGAGTAACTATGGCTACACCTTC. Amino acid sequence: CASSLDWWSNYGYTF.

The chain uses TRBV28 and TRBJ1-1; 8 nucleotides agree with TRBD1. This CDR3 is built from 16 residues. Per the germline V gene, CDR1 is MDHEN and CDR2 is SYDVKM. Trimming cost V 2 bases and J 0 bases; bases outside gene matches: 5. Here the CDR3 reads CASSLAQGALNTEAFF. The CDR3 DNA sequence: TGTGCCAGCAGTTTAGCCCAGGGGGCGCTGAACACTGAAGCTTTCTTT. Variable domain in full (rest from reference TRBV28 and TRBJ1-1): DVKVTQSSRYLVKRTGEKVFLECVQDMDHENMFWYRQDPGLGLRLIYFSYDVKMKEKGDIPEGYSVSREKKERFSLILESASTNQTSMYLCASSLAQGALNTEAFFGQGTRLTVV.

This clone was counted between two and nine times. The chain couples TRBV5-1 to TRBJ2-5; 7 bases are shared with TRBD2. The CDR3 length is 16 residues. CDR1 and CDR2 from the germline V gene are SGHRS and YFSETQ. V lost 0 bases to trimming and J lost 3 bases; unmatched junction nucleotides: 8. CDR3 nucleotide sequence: TGCGCCAGCAGCTTGGGAAGCGGGACTTTCGAAGAGACCCAGTACTTC. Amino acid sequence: CASSLGSGTFEETQYF.

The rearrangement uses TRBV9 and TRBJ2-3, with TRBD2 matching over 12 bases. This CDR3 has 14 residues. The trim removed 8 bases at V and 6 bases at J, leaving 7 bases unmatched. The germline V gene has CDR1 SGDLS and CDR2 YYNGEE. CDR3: CASGLAGPTDTQYF. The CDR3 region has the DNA TGTGCCAGTGGACTAGCGGGGCCCACGGATACGCAGTATTTT. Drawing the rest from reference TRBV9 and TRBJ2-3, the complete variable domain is DSGVTQTPKHLITATGQRVTLRCSPRSGDLSVYWYQQSLDQGLQFLIQYYNGEERAKGNILERFSAQQFPDLHSELNLSSLELGDSALYFCASGLAGPTDTQYFGPGTRLTVL.

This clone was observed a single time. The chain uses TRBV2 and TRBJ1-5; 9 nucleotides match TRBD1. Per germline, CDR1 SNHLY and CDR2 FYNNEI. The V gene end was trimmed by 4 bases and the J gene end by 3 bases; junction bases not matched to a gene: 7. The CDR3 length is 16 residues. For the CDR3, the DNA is TGTGCCAGCAGTGGAACTGGGACAGGGCTCAATCAGCCCCAGCATTTT. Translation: CASSGTGTGLNQPQHF.

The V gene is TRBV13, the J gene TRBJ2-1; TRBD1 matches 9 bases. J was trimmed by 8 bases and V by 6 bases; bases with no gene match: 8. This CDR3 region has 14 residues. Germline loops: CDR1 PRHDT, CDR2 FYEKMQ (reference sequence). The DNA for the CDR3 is TGTGCCAGCAGGCTCCGGGGACAGGGCTATGAGCAGTTCTTC. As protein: CASRLRGQGYEQFF.

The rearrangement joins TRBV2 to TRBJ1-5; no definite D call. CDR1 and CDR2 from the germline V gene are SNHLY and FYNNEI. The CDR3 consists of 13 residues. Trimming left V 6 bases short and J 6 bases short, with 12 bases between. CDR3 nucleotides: TGTGCCAGCAGCTCCCCGGAGGGTCAGCCCCAGCATTTT. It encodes CASSSPEGQPQHF.

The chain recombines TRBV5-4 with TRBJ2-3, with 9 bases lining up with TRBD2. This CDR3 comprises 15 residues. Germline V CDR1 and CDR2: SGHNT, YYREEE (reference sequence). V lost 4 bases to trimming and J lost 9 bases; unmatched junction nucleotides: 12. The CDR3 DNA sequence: TGTGCCAGCAGCCATAGCGGGAGCCGCGAGTGGACGCAGTATTTT. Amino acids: CASSHSGSREWTQYF.

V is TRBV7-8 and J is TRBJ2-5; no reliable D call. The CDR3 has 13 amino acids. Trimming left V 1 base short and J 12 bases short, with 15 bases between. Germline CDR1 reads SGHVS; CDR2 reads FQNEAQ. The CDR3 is CASSLDRAGVEYF. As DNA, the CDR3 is TGTGCCAGCAGCTTAGATAGGGCTGGAGTCGAGTACTTC.

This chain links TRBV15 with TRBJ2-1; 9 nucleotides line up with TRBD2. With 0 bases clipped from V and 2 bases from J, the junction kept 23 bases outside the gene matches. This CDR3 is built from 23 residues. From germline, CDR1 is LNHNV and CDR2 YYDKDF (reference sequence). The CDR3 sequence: CATSRDPPARSSGTYGTYNEQFF. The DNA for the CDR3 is TGTGCCACCAGCAGAGATCCCCCGGCGAGGTCTAGCGGGACCTACGGCACCTACAATGAGCAGTTCTTC.

The CDR3 protein is CASRPRGLAGVRETQYF. In DNA, the CDR3 is TGTGCCAGCAGACCAAGGGGACTAGCGGGAGTTAGGGAGACCCAGTACTTC. V usage is TRBV28 and J usage is TRBJ2-5, with 14 positions matching TRBD2. This CDR3 is 17 amino acids long. The ends lost 6 bases at V and 5 bases at J; junction bases unmatched: 11. The V gene's germline CDR1 is MDHEN and CDR2 SYDVKM.